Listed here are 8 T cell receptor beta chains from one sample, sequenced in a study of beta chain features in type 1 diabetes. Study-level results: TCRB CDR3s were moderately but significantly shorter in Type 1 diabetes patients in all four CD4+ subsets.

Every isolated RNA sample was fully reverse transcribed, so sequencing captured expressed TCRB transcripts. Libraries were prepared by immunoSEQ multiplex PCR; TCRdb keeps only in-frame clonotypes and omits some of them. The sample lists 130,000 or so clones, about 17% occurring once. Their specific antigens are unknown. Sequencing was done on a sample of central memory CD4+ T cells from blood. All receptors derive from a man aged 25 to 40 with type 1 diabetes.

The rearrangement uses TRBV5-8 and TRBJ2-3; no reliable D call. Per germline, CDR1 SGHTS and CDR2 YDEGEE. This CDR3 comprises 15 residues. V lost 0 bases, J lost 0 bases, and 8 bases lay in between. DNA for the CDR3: TGTGCCAGCAGCTTGGGAACAGCTAGCACAGATACGCAGTATTTT. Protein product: CASSLGTASTDTQYF.

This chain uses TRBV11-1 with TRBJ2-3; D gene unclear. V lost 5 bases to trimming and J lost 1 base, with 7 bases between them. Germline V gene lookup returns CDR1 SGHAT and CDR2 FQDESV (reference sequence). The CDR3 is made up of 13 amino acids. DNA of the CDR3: TGTGCCAGCAGCCTTGCTGGCACAGATACGCAGTATTTT. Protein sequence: CASSLAGTDTQYF.

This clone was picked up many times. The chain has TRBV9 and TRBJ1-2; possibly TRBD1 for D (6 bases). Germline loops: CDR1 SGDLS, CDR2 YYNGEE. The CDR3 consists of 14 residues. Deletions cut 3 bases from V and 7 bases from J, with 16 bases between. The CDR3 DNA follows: TGTGCCAGCAGCGGCCCCGGGGGGGCTTTTGGCTACACCTTC. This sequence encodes CASSGPGGAFGYTF.

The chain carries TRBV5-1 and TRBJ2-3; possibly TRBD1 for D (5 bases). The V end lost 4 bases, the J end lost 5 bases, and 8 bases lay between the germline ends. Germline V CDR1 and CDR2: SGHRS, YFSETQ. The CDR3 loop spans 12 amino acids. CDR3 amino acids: CASSTTGDTQYF. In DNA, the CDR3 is TGCGCCAGCAGCACAACAGGAGATACGCAGTATTTT.

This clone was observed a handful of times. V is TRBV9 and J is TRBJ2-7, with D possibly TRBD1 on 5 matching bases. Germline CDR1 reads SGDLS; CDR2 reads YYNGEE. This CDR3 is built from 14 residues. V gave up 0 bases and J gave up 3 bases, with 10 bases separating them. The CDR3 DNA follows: TGTGCCAGCAGCGTAGGTCGGCAGGGCTACGAGCAGTACTTC. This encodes CASSVGRQGYEQYF.

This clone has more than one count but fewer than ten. CDR3 DNA: TGTGCCAGCAGCCTGGGGCCCGGTGTAGCGGATGAGCAGTTCTTC. Protein: CASSLGPGVADEQFF. The genes are TRBV9 and TRBJ2-1, with D perhaps matching TRBD2 (6 bases). This CDR3 is built from 15 residues. Germline CDR1 reads SGDLS; CDR2 reads YYNGEE. The V and J ends lost 4 bases and 8 bases respectively, with 19 bases between them.

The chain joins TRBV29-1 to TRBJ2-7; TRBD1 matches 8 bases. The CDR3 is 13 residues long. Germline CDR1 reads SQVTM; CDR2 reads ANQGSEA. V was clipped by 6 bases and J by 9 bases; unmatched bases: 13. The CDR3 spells CSVEGQASFGQYF. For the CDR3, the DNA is TGCAGCGTGGAGGGACAGGCTAGCTTTGGGCAGTACTTC.

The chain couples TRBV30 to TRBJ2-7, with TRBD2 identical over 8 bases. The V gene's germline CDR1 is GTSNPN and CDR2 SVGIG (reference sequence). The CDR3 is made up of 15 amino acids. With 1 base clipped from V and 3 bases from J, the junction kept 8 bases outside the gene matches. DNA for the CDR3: TGTGCCTGGAGTGCCCGGGGGGGCCGATACTACGAGCAGTACTTC. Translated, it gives CAWSARGGRYYEQYF.